These 20 T cell receptor beta chains originate from one sample sequenced in a study of T cell repertoires in cytomegalovirus infection. TCRdb redid the calling of the reads with MiXCR, one entry per CDR3 protein. The sample shows more than 650,000 distinct CDR3 sequences, approximately 34% of them seen only once. The material sequenced was PBMCs. These receptors were obtained from a human donor in good health (CMV status not recorded). Some clones in this sample may be carry-over from other donors' samples.

This chain connects TRBV5-6 to TRBJ2-7; D tentatively fits TRBD1 or TRBD2 (6 bases each). This CDR3 spans 15 amino acids. Deletions cut 2 bases from V and 2 bases from J, with 14 bases between. Germline values: CDR1 SGHDT, CDR2 YYEEEE. The CDR3 protein is CASSFRRDTPYEQYF. CDR3 DNA sequence: TGTGCCAGCAGCTTCCGGAGGGACACCCCCTACGAGCAGTACTTC.

This rearrangement joins TRBV27 to TRBJ2-7, with D uncertain. CDR1 and CDR2 (germline): MNHEY, SMNVEV (reference sequence). V lost 3 bases, J lost 4 bases, and 10 bases lay in between. This CDR3 contains 13 residues. The CDR3 DNA reads TGTGCCAGCAGTTTTCAGCGTCATTACGAGCAGTACTTC. This encodes CASSFQRHYEQYF.

This clonotype has just a few counts. CDR3 loop: CASSSAGASYEQYF. The DNA for the CDR3 is TGTGCCAGCAGCTCGGCGGGGGCCTCCTACGAGCAGTACTTC. The chain combines TRBV7-9 with TRBJ2-7; TRBD2 might be the D (7 bases). The CDR3 length is 14 residues. Germline V gives CDR1 SEHNR, CDR2 FQNEAQ (reference sequence). V was cut by 4 bases and J by 0 bases, with 10 bases left in between.

The CDR3 region is CSARGRLALIYNEQFF. In nucleotides, the CDR3 is TGCAGTGCTAGAGGTCGACTAGCACTCATCTACAATGAGCAGTTCTTC. The chain employs TRBV20-1 and TRBJ2-1; TRBD2 matches at 7 bases. The germline V gene has CDR1 DFQATT and CDR2 SNEGSKA (reference sequence). V shed 1 base, J shed 3 bases, and the junction held 9 bases outside the gene matches. The CDR3 runs to 16 residues.

About this clonotype itself: The CDR3 end shows no conserved phenylalanine or tryptophan, and so a read error is likely. The limits of the CDR3 on the DNA are not certain, so only TCRdb's listed CDR3 is given. V usage is TRBV7-2 and J usage is TRBJ2-1; the table's D call, TRBD2, has no DNA check behind it. Per germline, CDR1 SGHTA and CDR2 FQGNSA. 15 amino acids form the CDR3, both terminal residues included. CDR3 sequence reads: CASSVTSGISNEQLL.

The rearrangement joins TRBV28 to TRBJ2-7; 12 nucleotides align to TRBD2. The CDR3 has 14 amino acids. Germline V gives CDR1 MDHEN, CDR2 SYDVKM. V gave up 2 bases and J gave up 12 bases; unmatched junction bases: 8. The CDR3 reads CASSLGLAGGIRYF. In nucleotides, the CDR3 is TGTGCCAGCAGTTTAGGGCTAGCGGGAGGGATTCGGTACTTC.

The table lists this clonotype with a count of one. This sequence joins TRBV24-1 and TRBJ1-2; a weak D match, TRBD1 (5 bases). CDR3 length: 12 residues. V was clipped by 5 bases and J by 6 bases, with 9 bases between them. Germline V gene data show CDR1 as KGHDR and CDR2 as SFDVKD. The CDR3 nucleotides are TGTGCCACCAGTGTCTCAGGGCATGGCTACACCTTC. Protein sequence: CATSVSGHGYTF.

This clonotype was seen just once. This rearrangement joins TRBV12-3 or TRBV12-4 to TRBJ2-1; 8 positions agree with TRBD2. The CDR3 has 13 residues. Trimming removed 5 bases from V and 9 bases from J; junction bases left unmatched: 6. The CDR3 sequence is CASSIVAGSEQFF. The CDR3 DNA reads TGTGCCAGCAGTATTGTAGCGGGAAGTGAGCAGTTCTTC.

At least ten counts were recorded for this clonotype. This rearrangement joins TRBV6-2 or TRBV6-3 to TRBJ2-3; 11 bases match TRBD2. V shed 0 bases and J 1 base; nucleotides not matched to a gene: 0. The CDR3 extends over 16 amino acids. Germline CDR1 MNHEY, CDR2 SVGEGT. In DNA, the CDR3 is TGTGCCAGCAGTTACTCACTAGCGGGGGGCACAGATACGCAGTATTTT. Residues: CASSYSLAGGTDTQYF.

CDR3 bases: TGCAGTGCTATGAGGGGAAACATTCAGTACTTC. Amino acids: CSAMRGNIQYF. The rearrangement joins TRBV20-1 to TRBJ2-4; D possibly matches TRBD1 or TRBD2 (5 bases each). The CDR3 sequence is 11 residues long. The germline V gene encodes CDR1 DFQATT and CDR2 SNEGSKA (reference sequence). The V and J ends lost 4 bases and 6 bases respectively, with 7 bases between them.

This clonotype was detected a few times. The gene calls are TRBV6-5 and TRBJ2-7; D is perhaps TRBD2 (7 bases). The CDR3 consists of 12 residues. Per the germline V gene, CDR1 is MNHEY and CDR2 is SVGAGI. Trimming pared 7 bases from V and 2 bases from J, leaving 9 bases between. CDR3 sequence: CASKGGAYEQYF. The CDR3 DNA is TGTGCCAGCAAGGGGGGGGCCTACGAGCAGTACTTC.

This chain uses TRBV9 with TRBJ2-7; 8 nucleotides align to TRBD2. CDR1 and CDR2 (germline): SGDLS, YYNGEE. The CDR3 sequence is 14 residues long. V lost 3 bases and J lost 0; bases outside the gene matches: 2. The CDR3 sequence is CASSGGTSSYEQYF. For the CDR3, the DNA is TGTGCCAGCAGCGGTGGGACTAGCTCCTACGAGCAGTACTTC.

This clonotype has only a few counts. The rearrangement links TRBV7-6 to TRBJ2-3; possibly TRBD1 for D (6 bases). The germline CDR1 and CDR2 sequences are SGHVS and FNYEAQ. V was clipped by 1 base and J by 5 bases, with 19 bases between them. The CDR3 contains 17 residues. Here the CDR3 reads CASSLGGSAGVRDTQYF. The CDR3 DNA reads TGTGCCAGCAGCTTAGGGGGTTCGGCAGGGGTGAGAGATACGCAGTATTTT. The whole variable domain, remainder taken from reference TRBV7-6 and TRBJ2-3, is GAGVSQSPRYKVTKRGQDVALRCDPISGHVSLYWYRQALGQGPEFLTYFNYEAQQDKSGLPNDRFSAERPEGSISTLTIQRTEQRDSAMYRCASSLGGSAGVRDTQYFGPGTRLTVL.

The chain joins TRBV28 to TRBJ1-1, with D maybe TRBD1 (6 bases). This CDR3 contains 14 residues. Trimming left V 8 bases short and J 4 bases short, with 17 bases between. Germline V gene sequence: CDR1 MDHEN, CDR2 SYDVKM. The CDR3 DNA reads as TGTGCCAGCTCTCACGGACAGATTCTCACTGAAGCTTTCTTT. Residues: CASSHGQILTEAFF.

This clonotype was seen a handful of times. The chain has TRBV2 and TRBJ1-1; D is perhaps TRBD1 (6 bases). V was pared by 2 bases and J by 7 bases, with 14 bases between. CDR1 and CDR2 (germline): SNHLY, FYNNEI. CDR3 length: 14 residues. The CDR3 bases are TGTGCCAGCAGTGAACCAGGGGTGTTGTTTGAAGCTTTCTTT. Protein sequence: CASSEPGVLFEAFF.

On this clonotype: This CDR3 fails to terminate in the conserved phenylalanine or tryptophan, so it likely reflects a read error. CDR3 sequence: CASSPGPHSYEQYL. Written as DNA, the CDR3 is TGCGCCAGCAGCCCGGGACCCCACTCCTACGAGCAGTACTTA. This chain joins TRBV4-1 and TRBJ2-7; D tentatively reads TRBD1 or TRBD2 (5 bases each). The CDR3 runs to 14 residues. V was pared by 4 bases and J by 0 bases, with 10 bases between. CDR1 is MGHRA, CDR2 YSYEKL, per germline.

The chain has TRBV7-4 and TRBJ2-2; D gene ambiguous. This CDR3 contains 13 residues. Trimming removed 11 bases at V and 1 base at J, with 11 bases between. Germline V gene lookup returns CDR1 SGHVT and CDR2 SQSDAQ. CDR3 loop: CAVQARNTGELFF. The CDR3 DNA sequence: TGTGCCGTGCAGGCGCGGAACACCGGGGAGCTGTTTTTT.

In DNA form, the CDR3 reads TGCAGCGCCGGGGTCGGGGGTACGCAGTATTTT. It is translated as CSAGVGGTQYF. The rearrangement uses TRBV29-1 and TRBJ2-3; D is possibly TRBD2 (6 bases). Per germline, CDR1 SQVTM and CDR2 ANQGSEA. The ends were cut back, 7 bases at V and 8 bases at J, with 13 bases in the middle. The CDR3 loop spans 11 amino acids.

The chain links TRBV7-8 to TRBJ1-6, with a weak D call TRBD1 (5 bases). This CDR3 is 15 amino acids long. Germline V CDR1 and CDR2: SGHVS, FQNEAQ. V was cut by 6 bases and J by 8 bases, with 17 bases left in between. The CDR3 protein is CASSPRQFVDSPLHF. The DNA for the CDR3 is TGTGCCAGCAGTCCCCGACAGTTTGTGGATTCACCCCTCCACTTT.

This clonotype was seen a handful of times. The chain employs TRBV7-9 and TRBJ2-2; 9 nucleotides match TRBD1. This CDR3 is 14 amino acids long. V gave up 4 bases and J gave up 4 bases; unmatched junction bases: 1. The germline V gene has CDR1 SEHNR and CDR2 FQNEAQ (reference sequence). The chain's CDR3 is CASSWGQGTGELFF. CDR3 sequence (DNA): TGTGCCAGCAGCTGGGGACAGGGCACCGGGGAGCTGTTTTTT.